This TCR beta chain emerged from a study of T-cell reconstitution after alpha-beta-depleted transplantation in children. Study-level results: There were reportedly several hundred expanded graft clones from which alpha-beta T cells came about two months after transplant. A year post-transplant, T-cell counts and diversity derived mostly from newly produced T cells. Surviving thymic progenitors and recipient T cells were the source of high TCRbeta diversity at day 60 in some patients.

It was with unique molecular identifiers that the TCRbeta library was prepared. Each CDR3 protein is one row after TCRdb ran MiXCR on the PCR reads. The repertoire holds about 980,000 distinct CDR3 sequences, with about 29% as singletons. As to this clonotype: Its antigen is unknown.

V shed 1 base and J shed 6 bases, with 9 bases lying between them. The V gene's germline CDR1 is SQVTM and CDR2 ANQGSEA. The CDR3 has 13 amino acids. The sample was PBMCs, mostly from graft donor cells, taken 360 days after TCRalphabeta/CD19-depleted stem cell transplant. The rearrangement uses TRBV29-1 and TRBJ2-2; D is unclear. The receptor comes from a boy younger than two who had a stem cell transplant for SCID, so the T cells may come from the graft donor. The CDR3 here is CSVEGLHPGELFF. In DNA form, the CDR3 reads TGCAGCGTTGAAGGCCTACATCCCGGGGAGCTGTTTTTT.